The present T cell receptor (beta chain) was sequenced within a study of T cell responses to AZD1222 COVID-19 vaccine. General study findings and limits: Most donors were white British, females outnumbered males, and clonal diversity was possibly underestimated. Two AZD1222 administrations were followed by greater Spike-specific TCR breadth and depth.

CDR3 size: 15 residues. CDR1 is SEHNR and CDR2 is FQNEAQ in the germline V gene (reference sequence). With V trimmed by 3 bases and J by 2 bases, 1 base remained unmatched. This clone appeared a single time. What it binds is not known. Clones were sequenced by immunoSEQ multiplex PCR, and TCRdb holds only the in-frame ones, with some missing. This table holds fewer than 110,000 clones, roughly 84% found once. This TCR was recovered from an adult in good health. Here the sequenced sample was peripheral blood, taken on day 0 of AZD1222 vaccination. The genes are TRBV7-9 and TRBJ1-4, with 9 nucleotides matching TRBD1. Here the CDR3 DNA reads TGTGCCAGCAGCTTCGACAGGGGGACTAATGAAAAACTGTTTTTT. As protein: CASSFDRGTNEKLFF.